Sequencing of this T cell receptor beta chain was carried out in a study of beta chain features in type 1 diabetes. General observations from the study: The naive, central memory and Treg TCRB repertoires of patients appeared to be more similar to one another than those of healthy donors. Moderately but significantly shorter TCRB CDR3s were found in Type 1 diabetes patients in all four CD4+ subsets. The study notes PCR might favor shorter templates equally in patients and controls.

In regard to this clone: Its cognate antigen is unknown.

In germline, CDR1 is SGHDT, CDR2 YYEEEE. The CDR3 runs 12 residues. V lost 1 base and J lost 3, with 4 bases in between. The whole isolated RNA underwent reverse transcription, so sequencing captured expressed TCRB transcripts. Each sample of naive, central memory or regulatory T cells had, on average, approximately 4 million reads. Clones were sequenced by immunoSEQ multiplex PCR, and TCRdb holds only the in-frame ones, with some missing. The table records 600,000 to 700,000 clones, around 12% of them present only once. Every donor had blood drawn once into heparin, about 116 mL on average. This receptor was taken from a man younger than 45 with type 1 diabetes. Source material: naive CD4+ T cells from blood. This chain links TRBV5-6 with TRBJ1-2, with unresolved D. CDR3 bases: TGTGCCAGCAGCTTGATCGACTATGGCTACACCTTC. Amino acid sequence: CASSLIDYGYTF.